This TCR beta chain was identified in a study of T cell responses to AZD1222 COVID-19 vaccine. Whole-study results and caveats: Only a handful of AZD1222 recipients, six or seven in all, had baseline seropositivity.

Measured with immunoSEQ multiplex PCR; TCRdb has only the in-frame clones, and not every one. The sample holds under 150,000 clones. The CDR3 is made up of 14 amino acids. J lost 3 bases, V lost 4 bases, and 2 bases had no gene match. Germline assignment: CDR1 SGHAT and CDR2 FQNNGV. As to this clone: Its antigen remains unknown.

The receptor was derived from an adult in good health. The rearrangement joins TRBV11-2 to TRBJ1-1; TRBD1 matches at 10 bases. Sequencing was done on a sample of peripheral blood. Written as DNA, the CDR3 is TGTGCCAGCAGCTCAGGGACAGGGGACACTGAAGCTTTCTTT. Translation gives CASSSGTGDTEAFF.